This T cell receptor (beta chain) was identified during a study of T cell responses to AZD1222 COVID-19 vaccine. Assay used: immunoSEQ multiplex PCR; TCRdb lists only in-frame clones, some missing. The sample lists about 84,000 clones, 70% to 90% occurring once. About this clone itself: Its antigen is unknown.

The V end was cut by 0 bases, the J end by 9 bases, with 10 bases between. There are 13 residues in the CDR3. CDR1 and CDR2 (germline): SGDLS, YYNGEE. Broader study findings: Across spike, vaccine-associated CD4 TCRs were found, dominant at 160-218 and 743-854. Among those given AZD1222, only six were seropositive at baseline.

This clonotype originated in an adult who received the AZD1222 COVID-19 vaccine. The chain links TRBV9 to TRBJ2-1; no reliable D call. The sample in question was peripheral blood, obtained 28 days after the second AZD1222 dose. The CDR3 bases are TGTGCCAGCAGCGTAGTGGTGGCTGCTGAGCAGTTCTTC. Translation: CASSVVVAAEQFF.